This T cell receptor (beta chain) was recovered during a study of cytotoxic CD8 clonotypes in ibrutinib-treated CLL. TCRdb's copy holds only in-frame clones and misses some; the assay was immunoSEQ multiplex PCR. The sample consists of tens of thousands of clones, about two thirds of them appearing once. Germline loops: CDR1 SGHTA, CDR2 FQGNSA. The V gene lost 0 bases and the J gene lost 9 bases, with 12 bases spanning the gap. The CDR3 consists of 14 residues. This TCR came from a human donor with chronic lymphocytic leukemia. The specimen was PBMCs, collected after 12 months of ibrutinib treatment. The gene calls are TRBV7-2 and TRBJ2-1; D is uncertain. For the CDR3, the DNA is TGTGCCAGCAGCTTAGCCACGAGCGTAGGTGAGCAGTTCTTC. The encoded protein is CASSLATSVGEQFF.